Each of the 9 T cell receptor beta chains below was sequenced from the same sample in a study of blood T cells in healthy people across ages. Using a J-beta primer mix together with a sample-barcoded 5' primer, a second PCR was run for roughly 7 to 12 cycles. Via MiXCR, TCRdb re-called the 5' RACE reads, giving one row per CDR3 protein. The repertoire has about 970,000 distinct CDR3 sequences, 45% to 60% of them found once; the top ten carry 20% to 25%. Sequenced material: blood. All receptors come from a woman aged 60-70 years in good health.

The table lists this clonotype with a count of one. In nucleotides, the CDR3 is TGTGCCAGCAGCCCAAAGGGGGGAGGGAGCTCCTACGAGCAGTACTTC. Amino acids: CASSPKGGGSSYEQYF. The V and J genes are TRBV9 and TRBJ2-7; D is possibly TRBD2 (7 bases). Germline V gene lookup returns CDR1 SGDLS and CDR2 YYNGEE. CDR3 length: 16 amino acids. The V end was cut by 4 bases, the J end by 0 bases, with 17 bases between.

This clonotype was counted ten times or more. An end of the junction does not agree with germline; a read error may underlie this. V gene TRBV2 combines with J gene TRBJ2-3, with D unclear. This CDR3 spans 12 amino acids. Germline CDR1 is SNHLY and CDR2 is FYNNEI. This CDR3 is CASSESTDTQYF. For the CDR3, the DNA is TGCGCCAGCAGTGAGAGCACAGATACGCAGTATTTT.

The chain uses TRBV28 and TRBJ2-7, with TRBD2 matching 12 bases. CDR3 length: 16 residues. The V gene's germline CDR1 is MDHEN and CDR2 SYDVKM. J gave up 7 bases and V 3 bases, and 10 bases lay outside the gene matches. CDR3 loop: CASSLPLAGGMDEQYF. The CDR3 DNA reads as TGTGCCAGCAGTTTGCCCCTAGCGGGAGGGATGGATGAGCAGTACTTC.

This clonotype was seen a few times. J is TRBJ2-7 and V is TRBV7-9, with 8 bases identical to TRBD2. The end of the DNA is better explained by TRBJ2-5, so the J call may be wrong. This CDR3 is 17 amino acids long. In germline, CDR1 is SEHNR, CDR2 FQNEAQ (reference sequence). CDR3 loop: CASSFTGLAGLGETQYF. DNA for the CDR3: TGTGCCAGCAGCTTTACCGGACTAGCCGGCTTAGGAGAGACCCAGTACTTC.

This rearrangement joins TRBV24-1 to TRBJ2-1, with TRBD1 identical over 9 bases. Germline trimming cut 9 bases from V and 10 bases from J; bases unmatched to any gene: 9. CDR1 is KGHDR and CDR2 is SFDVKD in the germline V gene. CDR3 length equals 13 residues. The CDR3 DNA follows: TGTGCCACCTCCCGGGACAGGGTGGGAGAGCAGTTCTTC. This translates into CATSRDRVGEQFF.

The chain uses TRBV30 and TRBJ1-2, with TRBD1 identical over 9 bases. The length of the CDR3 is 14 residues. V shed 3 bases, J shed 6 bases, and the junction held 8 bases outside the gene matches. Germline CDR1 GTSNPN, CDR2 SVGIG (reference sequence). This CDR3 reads CAWRFGDRENGYTF. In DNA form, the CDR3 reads TGTGCCTGGAGATTTGGGGACAGGGAAAATGGCTACACCTTC.

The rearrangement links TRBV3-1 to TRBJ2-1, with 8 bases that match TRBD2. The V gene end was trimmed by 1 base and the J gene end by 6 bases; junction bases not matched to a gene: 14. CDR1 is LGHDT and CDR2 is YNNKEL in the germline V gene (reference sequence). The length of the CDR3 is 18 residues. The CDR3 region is CASSQGASSGRWRNEQFF. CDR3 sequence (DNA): TGTGCCAGCAGCCAAGGGGCCTCCAGCGGGAGATGGCGCAATGAGCAGTTCTTC.

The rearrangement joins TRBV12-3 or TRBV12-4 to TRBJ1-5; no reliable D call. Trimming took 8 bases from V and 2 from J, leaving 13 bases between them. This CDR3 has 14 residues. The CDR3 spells CASSGIGGNQPQHF. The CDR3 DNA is TGTGCCAGCTCTGGCATCGGGGGCAATCAGCCCCAGCATTTT.

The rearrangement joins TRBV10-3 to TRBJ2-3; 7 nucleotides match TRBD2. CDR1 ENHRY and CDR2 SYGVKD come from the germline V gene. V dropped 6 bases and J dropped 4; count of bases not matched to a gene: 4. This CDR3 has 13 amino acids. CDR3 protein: CAISQGLADTQYF. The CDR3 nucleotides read TGTGCCATCAGCCAAGGACTAGCAGATACGCAGTATTTT.